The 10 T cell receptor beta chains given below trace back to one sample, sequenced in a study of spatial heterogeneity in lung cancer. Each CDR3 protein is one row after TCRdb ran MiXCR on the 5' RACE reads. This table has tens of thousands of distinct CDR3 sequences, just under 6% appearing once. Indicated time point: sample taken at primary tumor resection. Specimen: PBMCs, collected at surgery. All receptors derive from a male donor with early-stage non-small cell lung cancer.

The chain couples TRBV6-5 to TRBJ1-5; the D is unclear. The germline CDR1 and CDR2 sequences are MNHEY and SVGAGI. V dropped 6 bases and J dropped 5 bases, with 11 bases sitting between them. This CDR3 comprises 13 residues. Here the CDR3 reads CASRKEIYQPQHF. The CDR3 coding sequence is TGTGCCAGCAGGAAGGAAATCTATCAGCCCCAGCATTTT.

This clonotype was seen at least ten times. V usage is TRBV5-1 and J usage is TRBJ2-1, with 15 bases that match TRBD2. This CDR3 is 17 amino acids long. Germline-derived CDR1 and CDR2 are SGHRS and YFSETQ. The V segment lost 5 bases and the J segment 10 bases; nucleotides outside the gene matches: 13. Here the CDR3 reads CASSTGWTSGGAEEQFF. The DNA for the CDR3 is TGCGCCAGCAGTACTGGTTGGACTAGCGGGGGGGCCGAGGAGCAGTTCTTC.

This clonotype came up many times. The DNA of the CDR3 is TGTGCCTGGAGTGTCCGGCGGGTCCTCGATGGCTACACCTTC. Protein sequence: CAWSVRRVLDGYTF. The chain is built from TRBV30 and TRBJ1-2; D gene ambiguous. CDR1 GTSNPN and CDR2 SVGIG come from the germline V gene (reference sequence). This CDR3 is 14 amino acids long. With 0 bases removed from V and 6 bases from J, the gap between germline ends came to 14 bases.

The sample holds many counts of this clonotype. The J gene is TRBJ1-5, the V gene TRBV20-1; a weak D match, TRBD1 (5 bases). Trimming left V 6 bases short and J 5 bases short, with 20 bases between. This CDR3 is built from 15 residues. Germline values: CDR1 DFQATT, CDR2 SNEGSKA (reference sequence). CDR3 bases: TGCAGTGCCCAATCCCTGAGGGGACGGGATCAGCCCCAGCATTTT. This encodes CSAQSLRGRDQPQHF.

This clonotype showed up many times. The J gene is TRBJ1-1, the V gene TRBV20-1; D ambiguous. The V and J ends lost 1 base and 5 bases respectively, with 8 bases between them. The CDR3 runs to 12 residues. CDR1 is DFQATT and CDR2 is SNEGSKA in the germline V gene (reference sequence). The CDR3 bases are TGCAGTGCTAGAGCGGGGAAGACTGAAGCTTTCTTT. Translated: CSARAGKTEAFF.

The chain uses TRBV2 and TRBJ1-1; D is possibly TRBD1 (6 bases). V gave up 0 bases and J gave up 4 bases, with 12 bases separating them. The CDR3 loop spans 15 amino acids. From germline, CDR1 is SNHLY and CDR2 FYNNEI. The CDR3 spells CASSEAGAGTTEAFF. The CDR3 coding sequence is TGTGCCAGCAGTGAAGCGGGGGCAGGGACCACTGAAGCTTTCTTT.

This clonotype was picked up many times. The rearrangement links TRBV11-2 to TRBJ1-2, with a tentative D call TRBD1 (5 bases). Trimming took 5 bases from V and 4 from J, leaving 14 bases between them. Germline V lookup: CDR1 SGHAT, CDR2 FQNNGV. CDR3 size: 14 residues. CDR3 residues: CASSQGTVLYGYTF. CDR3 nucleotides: TGTGCCAGCAGCCAAGGGACGGTGCTCTATGGCTACACCTTC.

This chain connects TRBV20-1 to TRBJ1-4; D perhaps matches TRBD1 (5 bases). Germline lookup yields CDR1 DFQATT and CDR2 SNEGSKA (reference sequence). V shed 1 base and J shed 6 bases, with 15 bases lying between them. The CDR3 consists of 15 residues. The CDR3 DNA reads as TGCAGTGCTAGAGGGCAGGGAGGGACCTATGAAAAACTGTTTTTT. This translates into CSARGQGGTYEKLFF.

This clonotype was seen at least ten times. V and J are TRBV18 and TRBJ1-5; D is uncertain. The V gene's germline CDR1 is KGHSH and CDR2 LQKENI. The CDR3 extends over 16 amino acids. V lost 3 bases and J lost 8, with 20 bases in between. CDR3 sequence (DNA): TGTGCCAGCTCACCGTCGGAGTGGCGGGCCGATGAGCCCCAGCATTTT. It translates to CASSPSEWRADEPQHF.

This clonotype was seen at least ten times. This chain's CDR3 is CSASKGGPDTDTQYF. Written as DNA, the CDR3 is TGCAGTGCTAGCAAGGGGGGGCCAGACACAGATACGCAGTATTTT. The chain employs TRBV20-1 and TRBJ2-3; D perhaps matches TRBD2 (7 bases). Trimming shortened V by 3 bases and J by 2 bases, and 15 bases separated the two germline ends. The CDR3 totals 15 residues. CDR1 is DFQATT and CDR2 is SNEGSKA in the germline V gene (reference sequence).